These 31 T cell receptor beta chains were sequenced from one sample in a study of patients and donors after allogeneic stem cell transplantation. TCRdb processed the RT-PCR reads anew with MiXCR; each CDR3 protein has one entry. This sample has approximately 170,000 distinct CDR3 sequences, with 24% found just once. Sequencing was performed on blood, either unsorted or a sorted T cell fraction (not recorded which). The receptors come from a human donor who was either an allogeneic HSCT recipient or a stem cell or donor lymphocyte infusion donor (not recorded which). It is not recorded whose cells these are; they may come from a transplant donor.

In this sample, this clonotype turned up a few times. This chain joins TRBV3-1 and TRBJ1-5; 8 nucleotides match TRBD1. This CDR3 has 16 residues. Trimming took 1 base from V and 1 from J; bases not matched to a gene: 3. The germline V gene has CDR1 LGHDT and CDR2 YNNKEL (reference sequence). CDR3 bases: TGTGCCAGCAGCCAAGGACAGGGGCCGAGCAATCAGCCCCAGCATTTT. This translates into CASSQGQGPSNQPQHF.

The sample holds a few counts of this clonotype. This chain links TRBV6-5 with TRBJ1-1; D gene ambiguous. The length of the CDR3 is 13 residues. Between the trimmed V and J ends, which lost 5 bases and 4 bases, there was a span of 11 bases. The germline CDR1 and CDR2 sequences are MNHEY and SVGAGI. CDR3 sequence (DNA): TGTGCCAGCAGTAACGGGAGGATCACTGAAGCTTTCTTT. This codes for CASSNGRITEAFF.

The chain recombines TRBV10-3 with TRBJ1-2; 8 nucleotides match TRBD1. In germline, CDR1 is ENHRY, CDR2 SYGVKD. The J segment lost 6 bases and the V segment lost 5 bases, leaving 11 bases of the junction unmatched. The CDR3 runs to 15 residues. The CDR3 protein is CAISPQDRVRDGYTF. CDR3 coding DNA: TGTGCCATCAGTCCCCAGGACAGGGTTCGGGATGGCTACACCTTC.

This clonotype was counted between two and nine times. The chain couples TRBV6-6 to TRBJ1-5, with D maybe TRBD1 (6 bases). The germline V and J ends were trimmed by 2 bases and 6 bases, with 11 bases remaining between them. Germline V gene sequence: CDR1 MNHNY, CDR2 SVGAGI (reference sequence). The CDR3 totals 14 residues. The DNA of the CDR3 is TGTGCCAGCAGTTACGGACAGTCTGGTCAGCCCCAGCATTTT. Translated, it gives CASSYGQSGQPQHF.

There are many counts of this clonotype. The chain employs TRBV29-1 and TRBJ1-1; possible D gene TRBD1, 5 bases. Germline V gene sequence: CDR1 SQVTM, CDR2 ANQGSEA. There are 13 residues in the CDR3. Trimming took 7 bases from V and 0 from J, leaving 12 bases between them. DNA for the CDR3: TGCAGCGGATCACAGGTTATGAACACTGAAGCTTTCTTT. Translated: CSGSQVMNTEAFF.

The genes are TRBV20-1 and TRBJ2-3; TRBD2 matches at 7 bases. The CDR3 consists of 13 residues. The V gene end was trimmed by 6 bases and the J gene end by 5 bases; junction bases not matched to a gene: 8. CDR1 and CDR2 from the germline V gene are DFQATT and SNEGSKA (reference sequence). The CDR3 sequence is CSAIPREEDTQYF. CDR3 in DNA: TGCAGTGCCATCCCTCGGGAGGAAGATACGCAGTATTTT.

The CDR3 here is CASSPGTEIYEQYF. The CDR3 DNA follows: TGCGCCAGCAGCCCTGGGACTGAAATCTACGAGCAGTACTTC. The chain is built from TRBV5-1 and TRBJ2-7; TRBD2 is a possible D gene (6 bases). The CDR3 sequence is 14 residues long. The germline CDR1 and CDR2 sequences are SGHRS and YFSETQ. The V end lost 4 bases, the J end lost 3 bases, and 14 bases lay between the germline ends.

J is TRBJ2-4 and V is TRBV5-1, with 8 bases aligning to TRBD1. The CDR3 is made up of 14 amino acids. J lost 5 bases, V lost 4 bases, and 5 bases had no gene match. Germline assignment: CDR1 SGHRS and CDR2 YFSETQ. CDR3 nucleotides: TGCGCCAGCAGCGGGGGGACAGGCCAAAACATTCAGTACTTC. It specifies CASSGGTGQNIQYF.

CDR3 DNA: TGCGCCAGCAGCCAAGTTTCCCAGGGGGCGCGGTACGAGCAGTACTTC. This sequence encodes CASSQVSQGARYEQYF. The V gene is TRBV4-1, the J gene TRBJ2-7; 8 bases line up with TRBD1. V lost 1 base and J lost 4; bases outside the gene matches: 9. The CDR3 totals 16 residues. Germline V gene data show CDR1 as MGHRA and CDR2 as YSYEKL.

A few counts support this clonotype. The CDR3 DNA follows: TGCGCCAGCAGCCCACAGGACAACTATGGCTACACCTTC. Translation gives CASSPQDNYGYTF. The V call is TRBV4-1, the J call TRBJ1-2; TRBD1 is a possible D gene (5 bases). Germline CDR1 MGHRA, CDR2 YSYEKL. This CDR3 has 13 residues. V was pared by 4 bases and J by 2 bases, with 8 bases between.

V gene TRBV12-3 or TRBV12-4 combines with J gene TRBJ1-2; D possibly corresponds to TRBD1 (6 bases). The germline V and J ends were trimmed by 2 bases and 0 bases, with 13 bases remaining between them. This CDR3 has 16 amino acids. CDR3 nucleotides: TGTGCCAGCAGTTTAAACAAGGGGGGAGCTAACTATGGCTACACCTTC. Encoded protein: CASSLNKGGANYGYTF.

The sample holds a few counts of this clonotype. This chain connects TRBV7-2 to TRBJ1-2; D gene ambiguous. CDR1 SGHTA and CDR2 FQGNSA come from the germline V gene. Deletions cut 3 bases from V and 4 bases from J, with 15 bases between. The length of the CDR3 is 15 residues. CDR3 DNA: TGTGCCAGCAGCTTGGGCCTACTCAACCTCTATGGCTACACCTTC. Translated, it gives CASSLGLLNLYGYTF.

There are a few counts of this clonotype. This chain joins TRBV6-5 and TRBJ1-1, with D hard to call. V shed 0 bases and J shed 5 bases, with 7 bases lying between them. CDR1 is MNHEY and CDR2 is SVGAGI in the germline V gene. CDR3 length: 13 residues. The CDR3 nucleotides read TGTGCCAGCAGTTACTCCCAGGCAACTGAAGCTTTCTTT. It yields the protein CASSYSQATEAFF.

This sequence joins TRBV20-1 and TRBJ2-4, with D uncertain. This CDR3 comprises 13 residues. CDR1 and CDR2 (germline): DFQATT, SNEGSKA (reference sequence). With 1 base removed from V and 4 bases from J, the gap between germline ends came to 8 bases. The CDR3 region is CSARAITKNIQYF. CDR3 DNA sequence: TGCAGTGCTAGAGCAATAACGAAAAACATTCAGTACTTC.

Only a few counts were recorded for this clonotype. The chain recombines TRBV12-3 or TRBV12-4 with TRBJ2-1; D is possibly TRBD1 (5 bases). CDR3 length: 15 residues. Trimming shortened V by 7 bases and J by 4 bases, and 17 bases separated the two germline ends. CDR3 DNA: TGTGCCAGCACTCCCGACAGAACCCATTACAATGAGCAGTTCTTC. Protein sequence: CASTPDRTHYNEQFF.

The chain recombines TRBV7-6 with TRBJ1-4; 7 nucleotides match TRBD1. This CDR3 is 14 amino acids long. V dropped 4 bases and J dropped 6; count of bases not matched to a gene: 5. The V gene's germline CDR1 is SGHVS and CDR2 FNYEAQ. The CDR3 coding sequence is TGTGCCAGCAGCTCAAGGCAGGGGGATGAAAAACTGTTTTTT. This gives the protein CASSSRQGDEKLFF.

Only a few counts were recorded for this clonotype. The chain recombines TRBV5-6 with TRBJ1-2; TRBD1 matches 8 bases. This CDR3 spans 16 amino acids. From germline, CDR1 is SGHDT and CDR2 YYEEEE. V lost 0 bases to trimming and J lost 0 bases; unmatched junction nucleotides: 4. CDR3 sequence (DNA): TGTGCCAGCAGCTTGGTCGGGGACAGGTCTAACTATGGCTACACCTTC. Translating it yields CASSLVGDRSNYGYTF.

This clonotype was picked up a small number of times. V is TRBV6-6 and J is TRBJ1-4, with TRBD1 as a possible D gene (5 bases). The CDR3 sequence is 15 residues long. The germline V gene has CDR1 MNHNY and CDR2 SVGAGI (reference sequence). V lost 2 bases and J lost 6, with 13 bases in between. The CDR3 spells CASSYGWGRDEKLFF. The CDR3 nucleotides are TGTGCCAGCAGTTACGGGTGGGGGAGGGATGAAAAACTGTTTTTT.

This clonotype was recorded once. The gene calls are TRBV7-6 and TRBJ2-5; no firm D call. Germline V gene lookup returns CDR1 SGHVS and CDR2 FNYEAQ. The CDR3 extends over 15 amino acids. V shed 8 bases and J shed 4 bases, with 20 bases lying between them. In nucleotides, the CDR3 is TGTGCCAGCTTACGGTTCTTGGGCCGTTTAGAGACCCAGTACTTC. Its protein product is CASLRFLGRLETQYF.

This clonotype showed up many times. The chain is built from TRBV5-1 and TRBJ1-1; D is unresolved. This CDR3 comprises 13 residues. V dropped 1 base and J dropped 0 bases, with 4 bases sitting between them. Germline V gives CDR1 SGHRS, CDR2 YFSETQ. The CDR3 spells CASSLQMNTEAFF. CDR3 DNA: TGCGCCAGCAGCTTGCAGATGAACACTGAAGCTTTCTTT.

The rearrangement joins TRBV3-1 to TRBJ2-5; D perhaps matches TRBD2 (7 bases). The V gene's germline CDR1 is LGHDT and CDR2 YNNKEL (reference sequence). The CDR3 contains 14 residues. V lost 0 bases and J 4 bases, leaving 9 bases between the germline ends. This CDR3 is CASSQEGGLETQYF. The CDR3 DNA is TGTGCCAGCAGCCAAGAGGGGGGGCTAGAGACCCAGTACTTC.

This clonotype showed up just a few times. V gene TRBV12-3 or TRBV12-4 combines with J gene TRBJ1-1, with D maybe TRBD1 (5 bases). V was pared by 6 bases and J by 3 bases, with 14 bases between. The CDR3 extends over 14 amino acids. The CDR3 nucleotides read TGTGCCAGCAGGCTCGGGGCGGGCTACACTGAAGCTTTCTTT. It yields the protein CASRLGAGYTEAFF.

The V and J genes are TRBV7-9 and TRBJ1-2; D is perhaps TRBD1 (5 bases). The CDR3 contains 19 residues. Trimming took off 3 bases at V and 0 bases at J, with 23 bases between the two ends. The germline CDR1 and CDR2 sequences are SEHNR and FQNEAQ (reference sequence). The CDR3 protein is CASSLGPMQEQASNYGYTF. The CDR3, as DNA: TGTGCCAGCAGCTTGGGGCCTATGCAAGAACAGGCCTCTAACTATGGCTACACCTTC.

V is TRBV14 and J is TRBJ2-1, with a possible D match to TRBD2 (5 bases). Trimming took 0 bases from V and 6 from J, leaving 15 bases between them. The CDR3 length is 16 residues. The germline gives CDR1 SGHDN, CDR2 FVKESK. The CDR3 here is CASSQDRGRRANEQFF. The CDR3 DNA sequence: TGTGCCAGCAGCCAAGATCGCGGGCGGCGGGCCAATGAGCAGTTCTTC.

This clonotype appeared a few times. V and J are TRBV15 and TRBJ2-3; D perhaps matches TRBD2 (6 bases). The CDR3 is 13 residues long. Germline values: CDR1 LNHNV, CDR2 YYDKDF (reference sequence). Trimming left V 0 bases short and J 7 bases short, with 8 bases between. This chain's CDR3 is CATSRDREYTQYF. Written as DNA, the CDR3 is TGTGCCACCAGCAGAGATCGGGAGTATACGCAGTATTTT. Looking up the rest from reference TRBV15 and TRBJ2-3 gives the full variable domain: DAMVIQNPRYQVTQFGKPVTLSCSQTLNHNVMYWYQQKSSQAPKLLFHYYDKDFNNEADTPDNFQSRRPNTSFCFLDIRSPGLGDTAMYLCATSRDREYTQYFGPGTRLTVL.

This chain joins TRBV10-2 and TRBJ1-1; D unresolved. V lost 5 bases to trimming and J lost 1 base, with 5 bases between them. Germline V lookup: CDR1 WSHSY, CDR2 SAAADI. CDR3 size: 12 residues. The CDR3 DNA reads TGCGCCAGCAGTCGACGGAACACTGAAGCTTTCTTT. Its translation: CASSRRNTEAFF.

A few counts support this clonotype. The V call is TRBV12-3 or TRBV12-4, the J call TRBJ1-1, with D perhaps TRBD1 (6 bases). V shed 6 bases and J shed 0 bases, with 17 bases lying between them. The CDR3 sequence is 16 residues long. The CDR3 nucleotides are TGTGCCAGCAGACTACGGGGGGGCGGACTGAACACTGAAGCTTTCTTT. This sequence encodes CASRLRGGGLNTEAFF.

The chain couples TRBV5-1 to TRBJ1-2, with D possibly being TRBD1 (6 bases). Trimming removed 2 bases at V and 8 bases at J, with 16 bases between. This CDR3 region has 14 residues. Germline V CDR1 and CDR2: SGHRS, YFSETQ. Here the CDR3 DNA reads TGCGCCAGCAGCTTTGGGGGCCGCCTAGGGGGCTACACCTTC. Its protein is CASSFGGRLGGYTF.

The chain links TRBV2 to TRBJ1-2; tentative D call: TRBD1 (5 bases). The CDR3 totals 15 residues. Germline V gene lookup returns CDR1 SNHLY and CDR2 FYNNEI. The ends were cut back, 10 bases at V and 1 base at J, with 19 bases in the middle. CDR3 nucleotide sequence: TGTGCCACAGAGGGGATGACGGTACTTAACTATGGCTACACCTTC. Translating it yields CATEGMTVLNYGYTF.

The chain couples TRBV7-8 to TRBJ2-2; possibly TRBD2 for D (5 bases). Germline V gives CDR1 SGHVS, CDR2 FQNEAQ. The CDR3 totals 12 residues. V was pared by 5 bases and J by 7 bases, with 8 bases between. DNA of the CDR3: TGTGCCAGCAGCCCTGCGGGCGGGGAGCTGTTTTTT. Translation: CASSPAGGELFF.

The J gene is TRBJ1-2, the V gene TRBV11-2; D is unresolved. The CDR3 loop spans 13 amino acids. V was trimmed by 5 bases and J by 3 bases, leaving 10 bases between them. Germline CDR1 SGHAT, CDR2 FQNNGV. The CDR3 sequence: CASSPDTYYGYTF. The CDR3 coding sequence is TGTGCCAGCAGCCCTGACACCTACTATGGCTACACCTTC.